This T cell receptor beta chain comes out of a study of shared clonotypes between healthy human individuals. There are 16 residues in the CDR3. Between the trimmed V and J ends, which lost 4 bases and 2 bases, there was a span of 15 bases. Germline CDR1 MGHRA, CDR2 YSYEKL. Clones were read by immunoSEQ multiplex PCR, and TCRdb kept only the in-frame ones, dropping some. The sample carries about 520,000 clones, about 96% recorded once. The receptor was isolated from a young woman in good health. The sample consisted of naive CD4+ T cells sorted from blood. As to subset: CD45RA+ positively selected. The chain links TRBV4-1 to TRBJ1-3; possible D gene TRBD1, 6 bases. The CDR3 region has the DNA TGCGCCAGCAGCCCAAGGGGGGGCCGGACTGGAAACACCATATATTTT. Protein product: CASSPRGGRTGNTIYF.